The entry that follows covers one T cell receptor beta chain sequence. Its specificity is not known. The germline CDR1 and CDR2 sequences are SGHTA and FQGTGA. Losses at the gene ends were 5 bases for V and 10 bases for J; bases not matched to a gene: 15. This CDR3 comprises 15 residues. Clones were read by immunoSEQ multiplex PCR, and TCRdb kept only the in-frame ones, dropping some. The data show 99,000 or so clones, under 95% seen once. This sample is drawn from a study of graft-versus-host responses after intestinal transplantation. The receptor was derived from a human donor who was the organ donor for an intestinal transplant. The source material was unstimulated CD8+ T cells sorted from spleen or lymph node cells, sampled before transplant. The chain uses TRBV7-3 and TRBJ1-2; TRBD1 matches at 8 bases. CDR3 sequence reads: CASSPTGEGDLFYTF. CDR3 DNA: TGTGCCAGCAGCCCGACAGGGGAGGGTGATTTGTTCTACACCTTC.